This note documents a single TCR beta chain sequence. No base-level quality is on record; no much larger clone is a single base apart. These data come from a study of T cells after posttransplantation cyclophosphamide (dated by TCRdb to about 2016). With regard to the full study: Using TRB sequencing, the study followed how the T cell repertoire reconstituted after myeloablative bone marrow transplantation in which posttransplantation cyclophosphamide served as GVHD prophylaxis. Samples from approximately 37 PTCy-treated patients, along with samples from roughly 15 of their related bone marrow donors, underwent antigen receptor sequencing. TRB sequencing was performed on blood from all 35 or so PTCy patients with 1-year posttransplant specimens. In 3 patients, TRB sequencing was also performed on up to 3 more blood samples taken 2 to 5.2 years after transplant, and in a handful of patients, pretransplant blood was also TRB-sequenced. Public TRB sequences were checked against a database of over 3,500 sequences associated with responses to pathogens, tumor antigens, self-antigens and alloantigens. Because TRA and TRB clonality correlated tightly in several samples, later TCR analyses were limited to TRB. Paper-wide results and their limitations: Donor-recipient similarity was low at 1-2 months but increased during the first year, and donor CD8+ memory clones often dominated later blood repertoires. The TRB repertoires of T cells infiltrating skin or GI tract showed only limited overlap with the TRB repertoires of T cells in blood. Across 35 to 55 patients, TRB clonality was highly associated with recipient CMV seropositivity and CMV reactivation, and diversity in PTCy patients was similar to diversity in CNI/methotrexate controls.

V loses 0 bases at its end and J loses 5 bases; junction bases beyond the gene matches: 5. The CDR3, from cysteine to phenylalanine, totals 15 residues. This entry keeps only the CDR3 DNA: 45 bases, framed from base 1. CDR1 LGHNA and CDR2 YSLEER are derived from the germline V gene. The meaning of the sample's treatment or condition label: high-dose cyclophosphamide on days +3 and +4 as single-agent GVHD prophylaxis. Busulfan and fludarabine conditioning, a related or unrelated marrow graft, and cyclophosphamide on days +3 and +4 were given to PTCy patients. CMV pp65-specific CD8+ T cells were sorted using tetramers loaded with pp65 peptides. PTCy-treated patients were drawn from a prospective multi-institutional clinical trial. Peripheral blood and bone marrow mononuclear cells were isolated by Ficoll-Hypaque density centrifugation and were cryopreserved. CD4+ and CD8+ T cells, including naive and memory subsets, were sorted by FACS using a FACSAria II.

Genomic DNA was the input for TRB sequencing, which was run either with the immunoSEQ assay at survey resolution or with the hsTCRB kit. Per the source publication's procedure: The immunoSEQ software handled initial read processing, and the LymphoSeq R package was used for repertoire analyses. Clonality was calculated as 1 minus normalized Shannon entropy, and the Gini coefficient was also calculated for each TRB dataset. Phenotypes of unsorted samples were inferred by mapping TRB sequences from sorted subsets of the recipient or donor onto the same recipient's unsorted samples. This is the immuneACCESS table as TCRdb keeps it, with only in-frame sequences that have V and J called. A part of the clones is gone; compared with another copy, unresolved V genes explain less than half, and the rest is unexplained. V and J calls and clone size are as listed in that table; D and trimming were resolved from the DNA. The sample table includes dozens of clones.

Source: CMV-specific CD8+ T cells sorted from blood, taken after an allogeneic stem cell transplant with post-transplant cyclophosphamide. The cell subset or site label, as the study defines it: CD8+ T cells sorted with CMV pp65 tetramers. Rearrangement joined TRBV4-3 to TRBJ1-2; the junction holds 8 bases that match TRBD1. The receptor comes from a male patient younger than 45 who received an allogeneic stem cell transplant from a related donor, was CMV-positive, and had acute GVHD only. After a transplant, some T cells may have been passed on by the graft donor. This receptor carries the CDR3 CASSQDRTGQYGYTF. The DNA reads as follows: TGCGCCAGCAGCCAAGATAGGACAGGGCAATATGGCTACACCTTC.